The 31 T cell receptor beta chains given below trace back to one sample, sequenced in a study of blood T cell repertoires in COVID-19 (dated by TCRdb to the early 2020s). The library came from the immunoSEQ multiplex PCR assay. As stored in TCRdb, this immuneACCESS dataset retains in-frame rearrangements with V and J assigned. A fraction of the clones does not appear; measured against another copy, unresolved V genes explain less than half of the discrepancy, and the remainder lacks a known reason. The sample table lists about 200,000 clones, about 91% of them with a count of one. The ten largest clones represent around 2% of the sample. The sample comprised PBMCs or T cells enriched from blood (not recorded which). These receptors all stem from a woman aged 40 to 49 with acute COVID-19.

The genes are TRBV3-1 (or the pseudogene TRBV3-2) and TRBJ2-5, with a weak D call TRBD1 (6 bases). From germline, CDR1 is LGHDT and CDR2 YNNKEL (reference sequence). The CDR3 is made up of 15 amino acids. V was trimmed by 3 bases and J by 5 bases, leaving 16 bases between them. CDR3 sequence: CASSHRTGSSETQYF. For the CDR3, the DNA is TGTGCCAGCAGCCACCGAACAGGGAGCTCCGAGACCCAGTACTTC.

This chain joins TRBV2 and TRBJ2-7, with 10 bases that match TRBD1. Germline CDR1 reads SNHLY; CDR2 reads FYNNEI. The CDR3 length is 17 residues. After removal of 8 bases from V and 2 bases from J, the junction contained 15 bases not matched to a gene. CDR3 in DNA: TGTGCCAGCTCTGCCCCCTCGTCTGACAGGGGGCCCTACGAGCAGTACTTC. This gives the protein CASSAPSSDRGPYEQYF.

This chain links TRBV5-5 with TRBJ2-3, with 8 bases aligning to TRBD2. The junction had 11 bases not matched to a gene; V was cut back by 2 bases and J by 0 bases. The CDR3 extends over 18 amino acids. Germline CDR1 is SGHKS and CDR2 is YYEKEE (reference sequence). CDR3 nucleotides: TGTGCCAGCAGCTTCGGGACGGGCGGGGGGAAGAGCACAGATACGCAGTATTTT. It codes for CASSFGTGGGKSTDTQYF.

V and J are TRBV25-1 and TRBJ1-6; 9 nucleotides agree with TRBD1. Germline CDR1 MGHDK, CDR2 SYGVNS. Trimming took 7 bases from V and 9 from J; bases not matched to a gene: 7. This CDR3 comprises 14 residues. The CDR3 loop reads CASNPGQGSSPLHF. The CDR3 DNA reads TGTGCCAGCAATCCGGGACAGGGAAGTTCACCCCTCCACTTT.

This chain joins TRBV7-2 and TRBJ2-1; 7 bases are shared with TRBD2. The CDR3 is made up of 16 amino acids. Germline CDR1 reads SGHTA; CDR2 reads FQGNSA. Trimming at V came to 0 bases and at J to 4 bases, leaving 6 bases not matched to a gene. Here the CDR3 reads CASSLAASGGYNEQFF. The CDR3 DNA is TGTGCCAGCAGCTTAGCGGCTAGCGGCGGATACAATGAGCAGTTCTTC.

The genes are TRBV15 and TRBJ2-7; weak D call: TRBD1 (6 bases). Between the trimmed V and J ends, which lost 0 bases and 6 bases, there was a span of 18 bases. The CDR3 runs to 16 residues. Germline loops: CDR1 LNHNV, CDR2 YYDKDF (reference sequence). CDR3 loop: CATSRDPGDIRVEQYF. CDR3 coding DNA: TGTGCCACCAGCAGAGATCCCGGGGACATAAGGGTCGAGCAGTACTTC.

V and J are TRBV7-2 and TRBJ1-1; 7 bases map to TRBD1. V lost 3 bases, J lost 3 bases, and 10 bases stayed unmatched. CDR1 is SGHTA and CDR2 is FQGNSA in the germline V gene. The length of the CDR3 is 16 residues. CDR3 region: CASSLLTGRLYTEAFF. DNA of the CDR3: TGTGCCAGCAGCTTGCTGACAGGGAGGCTATACACTGAAGCTTTCTTT.

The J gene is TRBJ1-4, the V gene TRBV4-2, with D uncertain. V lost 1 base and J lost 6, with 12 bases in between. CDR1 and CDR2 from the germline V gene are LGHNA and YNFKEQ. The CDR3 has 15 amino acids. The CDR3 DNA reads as TGTGCCAGCAGCCAAGGGGCAGGCTTGGATGAAAAACTGTTTTTT. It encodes CASSQGAGLDEKLFF.

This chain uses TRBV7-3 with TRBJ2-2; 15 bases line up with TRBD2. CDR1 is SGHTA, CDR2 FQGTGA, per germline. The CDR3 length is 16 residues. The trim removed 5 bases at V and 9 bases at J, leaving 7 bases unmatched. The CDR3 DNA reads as TGTGCCAGCAGCAAGGGACTAGCGGGGGGCCAAAGGGAGCTGTTTTTT. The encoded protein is CASSKGLAGGQRELFF.

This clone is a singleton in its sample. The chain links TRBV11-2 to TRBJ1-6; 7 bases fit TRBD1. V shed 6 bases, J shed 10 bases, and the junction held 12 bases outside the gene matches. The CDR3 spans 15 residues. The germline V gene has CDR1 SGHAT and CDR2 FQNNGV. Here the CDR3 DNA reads TGTGCCAGCAGGCCATACAGGGGCGGGTACTCACCCCTCCACTTT. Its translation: CASRPYRGGYSPLHF.

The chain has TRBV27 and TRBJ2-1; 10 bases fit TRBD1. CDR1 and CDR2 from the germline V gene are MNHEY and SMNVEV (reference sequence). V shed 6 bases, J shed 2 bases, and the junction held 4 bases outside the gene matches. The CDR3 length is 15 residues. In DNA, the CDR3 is TGTGCCAGCAGAGGTGGGACAGGGGCCTACAATGAGCAGTTCTTC. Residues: CASRGGTGAYNEQFF.

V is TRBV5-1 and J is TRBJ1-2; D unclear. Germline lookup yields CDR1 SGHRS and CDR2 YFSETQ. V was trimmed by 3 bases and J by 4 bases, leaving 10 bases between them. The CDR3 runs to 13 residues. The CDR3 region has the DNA TGCGCCAGCAGCTCGGAGGGAGCCTATGGCTACACCTTC. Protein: CASSSEGAYGYTF.

CDR3 bases: TGTGCCAGTAGTATTCGGCCCGAGGGCAATCAGCCCCAGCATTTT. Amino acid sequence: CASSIRPEGNQPQHF. This sequence joins TRBV19 and TRBJ1-5; D is ambiguous. The V end was cut by 3 bases, the J end by 2 bases, with 11 bases between. This CDR3 contains 15 residues. CDR1 LNHDA and CDR2 SQIVND come from the germline V gene (reference sequence).

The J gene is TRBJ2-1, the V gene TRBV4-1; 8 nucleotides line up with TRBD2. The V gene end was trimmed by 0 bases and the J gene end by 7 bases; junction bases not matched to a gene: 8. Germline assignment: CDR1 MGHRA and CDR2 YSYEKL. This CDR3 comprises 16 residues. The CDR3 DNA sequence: TGCGCCAGCAGCCAAGATAGGCTAGCGGGTAGTAATGAGCAGTTCTTC. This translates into CASSQDRLAGSNEQFF.

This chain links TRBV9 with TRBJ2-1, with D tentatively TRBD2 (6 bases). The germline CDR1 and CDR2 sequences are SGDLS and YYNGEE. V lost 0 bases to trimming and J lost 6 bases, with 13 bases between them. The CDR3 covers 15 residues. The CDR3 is CASSVDGGVGNEQFF. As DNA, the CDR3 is TGTGCCAGCAGCGTAGACGGGGGAGTAGGCAATGAGCAGTTCTTC.

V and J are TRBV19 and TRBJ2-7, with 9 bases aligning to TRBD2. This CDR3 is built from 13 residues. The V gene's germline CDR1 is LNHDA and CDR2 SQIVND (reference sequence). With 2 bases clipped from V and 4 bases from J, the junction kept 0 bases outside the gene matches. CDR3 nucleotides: TGTGCCAGTAGTATAACTAGCGGGTACGAGCAGTACTTC. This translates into CASSITSGYEQYF. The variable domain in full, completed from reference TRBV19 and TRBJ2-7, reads DGGITQSPKYLFRKEGQNVTLSCEQNLNHDAMYWYRQDPGQGLRLIYYSQIVNDFQKGDIAEGYSVSREKKESFPLTVTSAQKNPTAFYLCASSITSGYEQYFGPGTRLTVT.

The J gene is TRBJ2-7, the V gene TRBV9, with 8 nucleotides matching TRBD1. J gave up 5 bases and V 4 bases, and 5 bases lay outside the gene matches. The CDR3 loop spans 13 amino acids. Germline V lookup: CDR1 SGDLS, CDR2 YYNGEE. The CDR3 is CASSTPGQDEQYF. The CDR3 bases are TGTGCCAGCAGCACGCCGGGACAGGACGAGCAGTACTTC.

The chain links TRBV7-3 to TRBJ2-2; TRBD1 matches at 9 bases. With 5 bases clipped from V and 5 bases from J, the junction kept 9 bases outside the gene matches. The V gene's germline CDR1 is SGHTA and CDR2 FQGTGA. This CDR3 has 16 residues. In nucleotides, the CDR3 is TGTGCCAGCAGCCCTACAGGGGGCGCGCGGACCGGGGAGCTGTTTTTT. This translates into CASSPTGGARTGELFF.

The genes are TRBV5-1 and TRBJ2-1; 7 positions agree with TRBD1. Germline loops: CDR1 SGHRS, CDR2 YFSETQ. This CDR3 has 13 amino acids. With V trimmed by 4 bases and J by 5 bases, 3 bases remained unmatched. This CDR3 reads CASSRDSNNEQFF. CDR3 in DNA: TGCGCCAGCAGCCGGGACAGCAACAATGAGCAGTTCTTC.

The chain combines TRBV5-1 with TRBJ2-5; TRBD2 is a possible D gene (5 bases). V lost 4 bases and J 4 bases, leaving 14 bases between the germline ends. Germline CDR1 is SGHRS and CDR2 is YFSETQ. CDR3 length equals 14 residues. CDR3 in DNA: TGCGCCAGCAGCCGTAGCCGGGCGGGAGAGACCCAGTACTTC. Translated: CASSRSRAGETQYF.

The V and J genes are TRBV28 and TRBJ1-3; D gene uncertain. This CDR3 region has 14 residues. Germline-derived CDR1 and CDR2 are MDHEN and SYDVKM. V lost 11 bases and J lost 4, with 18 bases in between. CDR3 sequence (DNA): TGTGCCGGGAGAGACCGGGCCCCCGGAAACACCATATATTTT. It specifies CAGRDRAPGNTIYF. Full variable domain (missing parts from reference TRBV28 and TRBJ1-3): DVKVTQSSRYLVKRTGEKVFLECVQDMDHENMFWYRQDPGLGLRLIYFSYDVKMKEKGDIPEGYSVSREKKERFSLILESASTNQTSMYLCAGRDRAPGNTIYFGEGSWLTVV.

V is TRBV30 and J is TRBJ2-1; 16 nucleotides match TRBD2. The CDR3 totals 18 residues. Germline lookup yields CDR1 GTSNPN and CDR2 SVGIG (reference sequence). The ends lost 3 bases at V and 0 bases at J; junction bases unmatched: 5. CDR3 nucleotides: TGTGCCTGGAGCCCCGGGACTAGCGGGGGGGGCTCCTACAATGAGCAGTTCTTC. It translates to CAWSPGTSGGGSYNEQFF. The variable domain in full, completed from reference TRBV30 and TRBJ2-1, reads SQTIHQWPATLVQPVGSPLSLECTVEGTSNPNLYWYRQAAGRGLQLLFYSVGIGQISSEVPQNLSASRPQDRQFILSSKKLLLSDSGFYLCAWSPGTSGGGSYNEQFFGPGTRLTVL.

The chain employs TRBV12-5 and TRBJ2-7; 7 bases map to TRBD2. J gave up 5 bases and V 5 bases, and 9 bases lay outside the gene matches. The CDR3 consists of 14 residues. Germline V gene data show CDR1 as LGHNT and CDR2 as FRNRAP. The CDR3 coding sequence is TGTGCTAGTGGTCCCAACCCGGGAGGAAACGAGCAGTACTTC. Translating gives CASGPNPGGNEQYF. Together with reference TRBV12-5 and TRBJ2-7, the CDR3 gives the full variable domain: DARVTQTPRHKVTEMGQEVTMRCQPILGHNTVFWYRQTMMQGLELLAYFRNRAPLDDSGMPKDRFSAEMPDATLATLKIQPSEPRDSAVYFCASGPNPGGNEQYFGPGTRLTVT.

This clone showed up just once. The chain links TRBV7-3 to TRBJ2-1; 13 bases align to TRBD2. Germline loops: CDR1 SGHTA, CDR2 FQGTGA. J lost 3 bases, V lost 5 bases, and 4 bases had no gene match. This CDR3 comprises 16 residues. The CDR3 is CASSPRLAGGYNEQFF. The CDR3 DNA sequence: TGTGCCAGCAGCCCCCGACTAGCGGGGGGCTACAATGAGCAGTTCTTC.

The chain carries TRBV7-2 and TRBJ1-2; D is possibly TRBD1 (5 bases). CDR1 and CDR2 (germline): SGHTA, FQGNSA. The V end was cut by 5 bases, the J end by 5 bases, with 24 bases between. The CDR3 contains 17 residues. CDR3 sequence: CASSPNGGGFVKYGYTF. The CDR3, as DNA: TGTGCCAGCAGCCCTAATGGGGGGGGTTTCGTTAAGTATGGCTACACCTTC.

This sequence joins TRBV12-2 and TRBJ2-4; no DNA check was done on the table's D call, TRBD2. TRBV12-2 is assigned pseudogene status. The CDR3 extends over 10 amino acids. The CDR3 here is CASTKNIQYF. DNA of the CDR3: TGTGCAAGTACTAAAAACATTCAGTACTTC.

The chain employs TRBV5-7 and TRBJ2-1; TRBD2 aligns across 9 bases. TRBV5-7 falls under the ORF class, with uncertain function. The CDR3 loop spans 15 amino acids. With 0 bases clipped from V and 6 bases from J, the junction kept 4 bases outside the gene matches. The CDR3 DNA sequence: TGTGCCAGCAGCTTGGTGGCGGGAGGGTTCAATGAGCAGTTCTTC. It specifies CASSLVAGGFNEQFF.

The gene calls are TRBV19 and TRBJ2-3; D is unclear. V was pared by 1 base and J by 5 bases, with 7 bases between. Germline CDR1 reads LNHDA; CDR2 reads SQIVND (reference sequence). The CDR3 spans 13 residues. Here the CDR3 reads CASSIAPGDTQYF. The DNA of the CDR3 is TGTGCCAGTAGTATAGCGCCGGGAGATACGCAGTATTTT.

CDR3 loop: CASSSDGQKANYGYTF. CDR3 nucleotide sequence: TGCGCCAGCAGCTCGGATGGACAGAAGGCTAACTATGGCTACACCTTC. V gene TRBV5-1 combines with J gene TRBJ1-2; weak D call: TRBD1 (6 bases). CDR3 length: 16 amino acids. Per the germline V gene, CDR1 is SGHRS and CDR2 is YFSETQ. V shed 3 bases and J shed 0 bases, with 15 bases lying between them.

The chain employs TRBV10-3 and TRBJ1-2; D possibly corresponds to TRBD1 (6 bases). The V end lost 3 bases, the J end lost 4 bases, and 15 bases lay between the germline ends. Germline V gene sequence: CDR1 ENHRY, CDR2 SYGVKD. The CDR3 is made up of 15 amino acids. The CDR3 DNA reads TGTGCCATCAGTGATAGCCAGGGGAATACCTATGGCTACACCTTC. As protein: CAISDSQGNTYGYTF.

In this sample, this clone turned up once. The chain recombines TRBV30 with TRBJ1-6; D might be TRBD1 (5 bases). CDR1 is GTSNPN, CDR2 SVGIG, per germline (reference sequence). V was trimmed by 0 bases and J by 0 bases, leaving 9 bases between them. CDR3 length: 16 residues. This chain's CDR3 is CAWSVGVSSYNSPLHF. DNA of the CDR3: TGTGCCTGGAGTGTAGGGGTCAGCTCCTATAATTCACCCCTCCACTTT.